This T cell receptor beta chain was captured by sequencing in a study of read filtering for tumor transcriptome and immune sequencing. Study-wide results and caveats: The CD138-negative fraction was mixed bone marrow immune cells, not pure T cells. Correlation between methods rose after single-read clonotypes were removed.

This library used around 400 ng RNA and molecular barcoded adaptors spanning alpha/delta and beta/gamma chains. TCRdb re-called the reads with MiXCR, one entry per CDR3 protein. Among 25,000 to 35,000 distinct CDR3 sequences, under 20% were seen once, and the ten largest hold under 20%. The sample holds many counts of this clonotype. Its antigen is undetermined. This CDR3 region has 13 residues. The V end was cut by 4 bases, the J end by 6 bases, with 13 bases between. Germline-derived CDR1 and CDR2 are SEHNR and FQNEAQ (reference sequence). Every patient had bone marrow sampled while the disease was active.

The rearrangement joins TRBV7-9 to TRBJ2-7, with D maybe TRBD2 (5 bases). The clonotype was recovered from a donor aged 40 or over with multiple myeloma. The source material was a population of CD138-negative cells sorted from bone marrow. The chain's CDR3 is CASSSPMRVEQYF. DNA of the CDR3: TGTGCCAGCAGCTCACCCATGCGGGTCGAGCAGTACTTC.